This T cell receptor beta chain is from a study of breast tumors, draining lymph nodes, adjacent tissues. Study results and caveats: That most tumor T cells come from lymph nodes remained unproven.

Each CDR3 protein is one row after TCRdb ran MiXCR on the multiplex PCR reads. Here the sample spans about 100,000 distinct CDR3 sequences, about 20% being singletons. CDR1 is SEHNR, CDR2 FQNEAQ, per germline (reference sequence). The V gene end was trimmed by 5 bases and the J gene end by 0 bases; junction bases not matched to a gene: 15. The CDR3 extends over 20 amino acids. Breast cancer patients provided tissue from their axillary draining lymph nodes. Only a few counts were recorded for this clonotype. Its antigen is undetermined. This clonotype originated in a female donor with breast cancer. Some clones in this sample may be carry-over from other donors' samples. The material sequenced was axillary lymph node tissue. The V gene is TRBV7-9, the J gene TRBJ2-2; 10 bases are a match to TRBD2. The DNA for the CDR3 is TGTGCCAGCAGCGATCTAGGTTGGACTAGCGGAAGAGCGAACACCGGGGAGCTGTTTTTT. As protein: CASSDLGWTSGRANTGELFF.